The present TCR beta chain was sequenced within a study of T cells in localized non-small cell lung cancer. Overall study results and limits: Adjacent lung held a median around 60 of the top 100 tumor clones. Overall survival was longer when the density of T cells in the blood was higher.

Assay used: immunoSEQ multiplex PCR; TCRdb lists only in-frame clones, some missing. The data hold some 15,000 clones, with around 79% observed a single time. In its sample, this clone ranks as medium-sized. What it binds is not known. Deletions cut 0 bases from V and 8 bases from J, with 6 bases between. This CDR3 has 13 amino acids. Germline assignment: CDR1 SGDLS and CDR2 YYNGEE. This chain joins TRBV9 and TRBJ1-6; D is unclear. The sequence was obtained from a male donor aged 60 or over with stage I lung adenocarcinoma. This specimen was peripheral blood, taken before any cancer treatment. The CDR3 sequence is CASSVERDSPLHF. DNA of the CDR3: TGTGCCAGCAGCGTAGAACGGGATTCACCCCTCCACTTT.